Below, 16 T cell receptor beta chains from the same sample are listed, as sequenced in a study of Ad26.COV2.S vaccination and SARS-CoV-2 variants. The treatment is: around 19 received Ad26.COV2.S at low or high dose, single or two shots; about 5 received placebo; per-sample allocation not given. Following the first vaccine or placebo injection, samples were taken on day 63. Repertoires were generated with immunoSEQ multiplex PCR, while TCRdb's copy carries only in-frame clones and drops some. The top ten hold around 2.6% of the sample, which has about 450,000 clones, 75% to 90% seen once. The sequences come from peripheral blood, collected in a trial of Ad26.COV2.S vaccine versus placebo. The receptors stem from a person between 18 and 65 years old who received the Ad26.COV2.S COVID-19 vaccine or a placebo.

The gene calls are TRBV10-3 and TRBJ1-3, with a weak D call TRBD1 (5 bases). This CDR3 region has 17 residues. Trimming removed 0 bases from V and 1 base from J, with 13 bases in between. Germline lookup yields CDR1 ENHRY and CDR2 SYGVKD. CDR3 nucleotides: TGTGCCATCAGTGAGTCGAGGGGTCCGGATTCTGGAAACACCATATATTTT. It encodes CAISESRGPDSGNTIYF.

This clone occurred once. The chain recombines TRBV27 with TRBJ1-1, with D tentatively TRBD1 (6 bases). Germline V gene sequence: CDR1 MNHEY, CDR2 SMNVEV (reference sequence). CDR3 size: 12 residues. V was shortened by 0 bases and J by 11 bases, with 10 bases between the two germline ends. The CDR3: CASSLSQGTAFF. The CDR3 region has the DNA TGTGCCAGCAGTTTATCGCAGGGGACGGCTTTCTTT.

The chain links TRBV27 to TRBJ2-1, with a possible D match to TRBD2 (7 bases). Looked up from germline, CDR1 is MNHEY and CDR2 is SMNVEV (reference sequence). V lost 3 bases to trimming and J lost 0 bases, with 21 bases between them. CDR3 length equals 19 residues. CDR3 region: CASSFSPGGFSSSYNEQFF. DNA for the CDR3: TGTGCCAGCAGTTTTTCACCGGGGGGCTTTTCTAGCTCCTACAATGAGCAGTTCTTC.

This chain connects TRBV5-4 to TRBJ1-2, with 8 bases that match TRBD1. Per germline, CDR1 SGHNT and CDR2 YYREEE (reference sequence). The CDR3 loop spans 14 amino acids. The V segment lost 2 bases and the J segment 7 bases; nucleotides outside the gene matches: 7. The CDR3 region is CASSFGQGRGGYTF. The CDR3 DNA is TGTGCCAGCAGCTTCGGACAGGGAAGGGGTGGCTACACCTTC.

The V gene is TRBV7-3, the J gene TRBJ2-3; 7 bases agree with TRBD2. The CDR3 is made up of 16 amino acids. CDR1 and CDR2 from the germline V gene are SGHTA and FQGTGA. Losses at the gene ends were 2 bases for V and 3 bases for J; bases not matched to a gene: 8. This CDR3 reads CASSLGRGVGTDTQYF. Written as DNA, the CDR3 is TGTGCCAGCAGCTTAGGGAGGGGAGTCGGGACAGATACGCAGTATTTT.

The CDR3 coding sequence is TGTGCCAGCAGCTTAGCGGGGTTTCGGGACAGGGAGAACACTGAAGCTTTCTTT. This sequence encodes CASSLAGFRDRENTEAFF. J is TRBJ1-1 and V is TRBV7-6; 9 bases are a match to TRBD1. The germline V gene encodes CDR1 SGHVS and CDR2 FNYEAQ. Trimming removed 0 bases from V and 1 base from J; junction bases left unmatched: 9. This CDR3 contains 18 residues.

CDR3 residues: CASSIYWWAGSNQPQHF. Here the CDR3 DNA reads TGTGCCAGTAGTATTTATTGGTGGGCAGGGAGCAATCAGCCCCAGCATTTT. This chain links TRBV19 with TRBJ1-5, with a possible D match to TRBD1 (5 bases). Trimming removed 3 bases at V and 1 base at J, with 16 bases between. This CDR3 has 17 amino acids. CDR1 and CDR2 from the germline V gene are LNHDA and SQIVND (reference sequence). The whole variable domain, filled in from reference TRBV19 and TRBJ1-5, reads DGGITQSPKYLFRKEGQNVTLSCEQNLNHDAMYWYRQDPGQGLRLIYYSQIVNDFQKGDIAEGYSVSREKKESFPLTVTSAQKNPTAFYLCASSIYWWAGSNQPQHFGDGTRLSIL.

The CDR3 DNA reads as TGTGCCAGCAGATCTAGCGGGGCCAACAATGAGCAGTTCTTC. Translated, it gives CASRSSGANNEQFF. The chain uses TRBV6-4 and TRBJ2-1, with 9 nucleotides matching TRBD2. The J segment lost 5 bases and the V segment lost 6 bases, leaving 5 bases of the junction unmatched. This CDR3 region has 14 residues. Germline V gives CDR1 MRHNA, CDR2 SNTAGT.

The chain uses TRBV11-2 and TRBJ1-2; D remains unclear. Trimming left V 2 bases short and J 7 bases short, with 14 bases between. Germline-derived CDR1 and CDR2 are SGHAT and FQNNGV. This CDR3 spans 14 amino acids. This chain's CDR3 is CASSLSRVIGGYTF. CDR3 bases: TGTGCCAGCAGCTTAAGTCGGGTGATAGGTGGCTACACCTTC.

This clone has just one count. This chain links TRBV5-1 with TRBJ2-6, with a possible D match to TRBD1 (5 bases). CDR3 size: 16 residues. The V gene's germline CDR1 is SGHRS and CDR2 YFSETQ. The germline V and J ends were trimmed by 4 bases and 0 bases, with 11 bases remaining between them. CDR3: CASSHGHSSGANVLTF. In DNA form, the CDR3 reads TGCGCCAGCAGCCACGGACACAGCTCTGGGGCCAACGTCCTGACTTTC. The variable domain in full, completed from reference TRBV5-1 and TRBJ2-6, reads KAGVTQTPRYLIKTRGQQVTLSCSPISGHRSVSWYQQTPGQGLQFLFEYFSETQRNKGNFPGRFSGRQFSNSRSEMNVSTLELGDSALYLCASSHGHSSGANVLTFGAGSRLTVL.

The chain recombines TRBV7-9 with TRBJ1-6; D unresolved. Germline assignment: CDR1 SEHNR and CDR2 FQNEAQ (reference sequence). The V gene lost 2 bases and the J gene lost 7 bases, with 6 bases spanning the gap. The CDR3 is made up of 13 amino acids. This chain's CDR3 is CASSLNWNSPLHF. The CDR3, as DNA: TGTGCCAGCAGCTTAAACTGGAATTCACCCCTCCACTTT. Variable domain in full (rest from reference TRBV7-9 and TRBJ1-6): DTGVSQNPRHKITKRGQNVTFRCDPISEHNRLYWYRQTLGQGPEFLTYFQNEAQLEKSRLLSDRFSAERPKGSFSTLEIQRTEQGDSAMYLCASSLNWNSPLHFGNGTRLTVT.

The chain couples TRBV2 to TRBJ1-2; D is unclear. V shed 2 bases and J shed 3 bases, with 10 bases lying between them. The CDR3 is made up of 14 amino acids. The germline gives CDR1 SNHLY, CDR2 FYNNEI. Here the CDR3 reads CASSENSFYYGYTF. As DNA, the CDR3 is TGTGCCAGCAGTGAAAACAGCTTCTACTATGGCTACACCTTC.

The chain recombines TRBV11-3 with TRBJ2-7; D gene uncertain. CDR3 size: 15 residues. The V gene's germline CDR1 is SGHNT and CDR2 YENEEA. Trimming cost V 0 bases and J 1 base, with 10 bases left between them. The CDR3 region is CASSLDSHGSYEQYV. The CDR3 nucleotides read TGTGCCAGCAGCTTAGATTCCCACGGATCCTACGAGCAGTACGTC.

The chain combines TRBV29-1 with TRBJ1-2, with D unresolved. Germline V CDR1 and CDR2: SQVTM, ANQGSEA. The V end was cut by 3 bases, the J end by 5 bases, with 19 bases between. This CDR3 has 15 amino acids. The CDR3, as DNA: TGCAGCGTTGAGAATATCCCAGGTTATACGTATGGCTACACCTTC. Encoded protein: CSVENIPGYTYGYTF.

The chain couples TRBV4-1 to TRBJ2-3; TRBD2 is a possible D gene (6 bases). This CDR3 spans 12 amino acids. V gave up 5 bases and J gave up 5 bases, with 8 bases separating them. Germline-derived CDR1 and CDR2 are MGHRA and YSYEKL. In nucleotides, the CDR3 is TGCGCCAGCAGCTCGCGGGGAGATACGCAGTATTTT. Translation gives CASSSRGDTQYF.

The chain joins TRBV9 to TRBJ1-1; the D is unclear. The CDR3 consists of 16 residues. V was cut by 4 bases and J by 1 base, with 17 bases left in between. The V gene's germline CDR1 is SGDLS and CDR2 YYNGEE. CDR3 residues: CASSKEMTRPNTEAFF. The CDR3 region has the DNA TGTGCCAGCAGCAAAGAAATGACACGGCCGAACACTGAAGCTTTCTTT. Complete variable domain (other parts from reference TRBV9 and TRBJ1-1): DSGVTQTPKHLITATGQRVTLRCSPRSGDLSVYWYQQSLDQGLQFLIQYYNGEERAKGNILERFSAQQFPDLHSELNLSSLELGDSALYFCASSKEMTRPNTEAFFGQGTRLTVV.